The rows below give T cell receptor beta chains drawn from one sample of a study of technical replicates of blood from a handful of donors. Repertoires were generated with immunoSEQ multiplex PCR, while TCRdb's copy carries only in-frame clones and drops some. The table has 55,000 to 75,000 clones, about 94% seen once. Sequencing was performed on PBMCs. These receptors all come from a human donor in good health. Some clones in this sample may be carry-over from other donors' samples. CDR3s include the opening cysteine and the closing phenylalanine or tryptophan. The D gene is left open where the match is weak. Size is stated for part of the rows, as once, few or many counts, or as a class when the clone is expanded.

v_call	j_call	d_call	clone_size	cdr3_aa	cdr3_nt
TRBV30	TRBJ2-3	NA	NA	CAWSVSARDTQYF	TGTGCCTGGAGTGTAAGCGCTCGAGATACGCAGTATTTT
TRBV4-3	TRBJ2-2	TRBD1	NA	CASSLDRGVGTGELFF	TGCGCCAGCAGCTTAGACAGGGGGGTCGGCACCGGGGAGCTGTTTTTT
TRBV30	TRBJ2-5	NA	NA	CAWSVLWETQYF	TGTGCCTGGAGTGTACTTTGGGAGACCCAGTACTTC
TRBV6-5	TRBJ2-5	TRBD2	NA	CASSYGRGGEETQYF	TGTGCCAGCAGTTACGGGCGGGGGGGTGAGGAGACCCAGTACTTC
TRBV6-1	TRBJ1-6	TRBD1	NA	CASSSDRSNNSPLHF	TGTGCCAGCAGCTCGGACAGGAGTAATAATTCACCCCTCCACTTT
TRBV5-6	TRBJ2-5	NA	once	CASSLPGVETQYF	TGTGCCAGCAGCCTGCCGGGAGTAGAGACCCAGTACTTC
TRBV6-5	TRBJ2-3	TRBD1	NA	CASSYSRGSRDTQYF	TGTGCCAGCAGTTACTCCAGGGGGAGTAGGGATACGCAGTATTTT
TRBV18	TRBJ1-3	NA	NA	CASSASMGSGNTIYF	TGTGCCAGCTCAGCATCGATGGGGAGCGGAAACACCATATATTTT
TRBV6-1	TRBJ1-5	NA	once	CASSEIRGGGNQPQHF	TGTGCCAGCAGTGAAATCAGGGGTGGAGGCAATCAGCCCCAGCATTTT
TRBV4-3	TRBJ2-3	NA	NA	CASSPARVRADTQYF	TGCGCCAGCAGCCCCGCCCGGGTCAGGGCCGATACGCAGTATTTT
TRBV6-5	TRBJ2-2	TRBD2	NA	CASRRLAGGELFF	TGTGCCAGCAGGCGACTAGCTGGCGGGGAGCTGTTTTTT
TRBV6-6	TRBJ2-4	TRBD1	NA	CASSYTGQGAKNIQYF	TGTGCCAGCAGTTACACGGGACAGGGGGCCAAAAACATTCAGTACTTC
TRBV7-9	TRBJ1-5	NA	NA	CASSLASGGGQPQHF	TGTGCCAGCAGCTTAGCGAGCGGGGGTGGACAGCCCCAGCATTTT
TRBV5-1	TRBJ1-3	NA	NA	CASSLGGSGNTIYF	TGCGCCAGCAGCTTAGGGGGATCTGGAAACACCATATATTTT
TRBV5-6	TRBJ2-1	TRBD1	NA	CASSWYRGYNEQFF	TGTGCCAGCAGCTGGTACAGGGGATACAATGAGCAGTTCTTC
TRBV7-2	TRBJ2-6	NA	NA	CASSLPLGQTNVLTF	TGTGCCAGCAGCTTACCCCTCGGACAGACCAACGTCCTGACTTTC
TRBV2	TRBJ2-2	NA	once	CASSEGTANTGELFF	TGTGCCAGCAGTGAGGGTACAGCGAACACCGGGGAGCTGTTTTTT
TRBV7-2	TRBJ2-7	NA	NA	CASSFEYEQYF	TGTGCCAGCAGCTTCGAGTACGAGCAGTACTTC
TRBV20-1	TRBJ2-3	NA	once	CSALQDTQYF	TGCAGTGCCCTGCAGGATACGCAGTATTTT
TRBV6-1	TRBJ2-7	TRBD2	NA	CASSEARGAAFPYEQYF	TGTGCCAGCAGTGAAGCGCGGGGGGCGGCTTTTCCCTACGAGCAGTACTTC
TRBV13	TRBJ1-3	NA	NA	CASSLAVRGGSGNTIYF	TGTGCCAGCAGCTTGGCGGTACGGGGGGGGAGTGGAAACACCATATATTTT
TRBV4-1	TRBJ2-1	NA	NA	CASSQLDGATSYNEQFF	TGCGCCAGCAGCCAACTTGACGGAGCAACGTCCTACAATGAGCAGTTCTTC
TRBV15	TRBJ2-6	NA	few	CATSRGRARANVLTF	TGTGCCACCAGCAGAGGGAGGGCTCGGGCCAACGTCCTGACTTTC
TRBV7-2	TRBJ2-7	NA	NA	CASSLGGAVYEQYF	TGTGCCAGCAGCTTAGGTGGGGCCGTTTACGAGCAGTACTTC
TRBV14	TRBJ2-1	TRBD2	NA	CASSHRGRAGVILNEQFF	TGTGCCAGCAGCCATAGGGGTAGGGCGGGAGTAATCTTGAATGAGCAGTTCTTC
TRBV27	TRBJ2-3	NA	NA	CASTGVGLPTDTQYF	TGTGCCAGCACAGGGGTCGGGCTTCCTACAGATACGCAGTATTTT
TRBV2	TRBJ1-5	NA	NA	CASSGAYSNQPQHF	TGTGCCAGCAGTGGGGCTTATAGCAATCAGCCCCAGCATTTT
TRBV7-2	TRBJ2-3	TRBD2	NA	CASSRGLAGDTQYF	TGTGCCAGCAGCCGAGGACTAGCAGGGGATACGCAGTATTTT
TRBV9	TRBJ2-1	NA	few	CASLCASYNEQFF	TGTGCCAGTTTATGCGCCTCCTACAATGAGCAGTTCTTC
TRBV19	TRBJ2-5	NA	once	CASNPHRGQETQYF	TGTGCCAGTAATCCCCATAGGGGCCAAGAGACCCAGTACTTC
TRBV7-3	TRBJ2-2	NA	NA	CASSSRLGTGELFF	TGTGCCAGCAGCTCTAGATTGGGTACCGGGGAGCTGTTTTTT
TRBV7-2	TRBJ2-1	TRBD2	NA	CASSLTGLGYNEQFF	TGTGCCAGCAGCTTGACGGGACTAGGCTACAATGAGCAGTTCTTC
TRBV11-2	TRBJ1-1	TRBD1	NA	CASSLGRGGSGNTEAFF	TGTGCCAGCAGCTTAGGCCGAGGGGGCTCCGGGAACACTGAAGCTTTCTTT
TRBV7-6	TRBJ2-7	TRBD1	NA	CASSQRQGSYEQYF	TGTGCCAGCAGCCAAAGACAGGGTAGCTACGAGCAGTACTTC
TRBV7-9	TRBJ1-2	NA	NA	CASSPDLVYTF	TGTGCCAGCAGCCCCGACCTAGTCTACACCTTC
TRBV7-7	TRBJ2-3	NA	NA	CASSLGPPGADTQYF	TGTGCCAGCAGCTTAGGACCGCCCGGGGCAGATACGCAGTATTTT
TRBV21-1	TRBJ2-7	NA	NA	CASRQVSYEQYF	TGTGCCAGCAGACAGGTATCCTACGAGCAGTACTTC
TRBV4-3	TRBJ2-1	NA	NA	CASSQKEGVSYNEQFF	TGCGCCAGCAGCCAAAAGGAGGGCGTGTCATACAATGAGCAGTTCTTC
TRBV7-9	TRBJ1-4	NA	NA	CASTRSNEKLFF	TGTGCCAGCACCCGTTCTAATGAAAAACTGTTTTTT
TRBV7-6	TRBJ1-6	NA	NA	CASSFTGSYNSPLHF	TGTGCCAGCAGCTTTACGGGTTCCTATAATTCACCCCTCCACTTT
TRBV4-1	TRBJ1-2	NA	NA	CASRPDSNYGYTF	TGCGCCAGTCGCCCCGACAGTAACTATGGCTACACCTTC
TRBV5-4	TRBJ1-1	NA	NA	CASSPPGGVLPNTEAFF	TGTGCCAGCAGCCCACCTGGGGGGGTCCTCCCGAACACTGAAGCTTTCTTT
TRBV9	TRBJ2-5	TRBD2	NA	CASSAGTSGGLQETQYF	TGTGCCAGCAGCGCTGGGACTAGCGGAGGACTACAAGAGACCCAGTACTTC
TRBV5-1	TRBJ2-5	TRBD1	NA	CASSLGRDSSQETQYF	TGCGCCAGCAGCTTGGGACGGGACAGTTCACAAGAGACCCAGTACTTC
TRBV19	TRBJ2-7	TRBD1	NA	CASRGGQGYEQYF	TGTGCCAGTCGAGGAGGACAGGGGTACGAGCAGTACTTC
TRBV5-6	TRBJ2-3	TRBD1	once	CASSYGQGAGDTQYF	TGTGCCAGCAGCTATGGACAGGGGGCTGGAGATACGCAGTATTTT
TRBV6-1	TRBJ1-1	TRBD1	NA	CASSGQGAYTEAFF	TGTGCCAGCAGTGGACAGGGGGCCTACACTGAAGCTTTCTTT
TRBV5-5	TRBJ2-7	TRBD1	NA	CASSLGTGLYEQYF	TGTGCCAGCAGCTTGGGGACAGGGCTTTACGAGCAGTACTTC
TRBV10-1	TRBJ2-7	TRBD2	once	CASSEYISGRPYEQYF	TGCGCCAGCAGTGAGTATATCAGCGGGAGGCCCTACGAGCAGTACTTC